This is a list of T cell receptor beta chains from one sample in a study of T cells in Graves' hyperthyroidism and ophthalmopathy. TCRdb re-called the multiplex PCR reads through MiXCR, storing one row per CDR3 protein. The sample yields some 490,000 distinct CDR3 sequences, 15% to 20% seen once. Sample: blood. These receptor sequences come from a woman in her twenties or thirties with Graves' ophthalmopathy. The conserved cysteine and the conserved F or W are not part of the CDR3 here. Each record gives: J gene, V gene, D gene, CDR3 protein. A D gene is named only where the DNA matches it firmly.

TRBJ2-5 | TRBV7-2 | . | ASSLRRGVQETQY
TRBJ2-7 | TRBV7-2 | TRBD1 | ASSRDSRVLPEYEQY
TRBJ1-4 | TRBV29-1 | TRBD1 | SVLGVGQGAVATNEKLF
TRBJ2-1 | TRBV20-1 | . | SASLGPFGVNEQF
TRBJ1-2 | TRBV5-1 | . | ASSLGRELYGYT
TRBJ2-2 | TRBV6-1 | TRBD1 | ASRTGEKYTGELF
TRBJ2-7 | TRBV12-3/TRBV12-4 | . | ASSLGGLNYEQY
TRBJ1-1 | TRBV9 | . | ASSESGLLNTEAF
TRBJ2-7 | TRBV20-1 | TRBD2 | SAPAGVYEQY
TRBJ2-3 | TRBV28 | . | ASSSPATDTQY
TRBJ2-7 | TRBV3-1 | . | ASSLGRGVLYEQY
TRBJ2-7 | TRBV9 | TRBD2 | ASSPQGLAGSEQY
TRBJ2-1 | TRBV28 | TRBD1 | ASTTNLRDRYNNEQF
TRBJ2-2 | TRBV30 | . | AWSSRGSGQNTGELF
TRBJ2-7 | TRBV4-1 | TRBD2 | ASSQVPGGLGEQY
TRBJ2-3 | TRBV5-1 | TRBD1 | ASTLDRGATDTQY
TRBJ1-1 | TRBV27 | . | ASSHAWDTEAF